A few counts support the clone carrying this TCR beta chain. Its specificity is not known. This CDR3 has 11 amino acids. CDR1 and CDR2 from the germline V gene are DFQATT and SNEGSKA (reference sequence). V gave up 5 bases and J gave up 7 bases, with 10 bases separating them. Amplification targeted TCR beta CDR3 regions from RNA transcripts. Primed by the HTBI set, a first-round RT-PCR was run on the TCR CDR3. In TCRdb, the multiplex PCR reads were re-called with MiXCR into one record per CDR3 protein. The sample lists a few hundred thousand distinct CDR3 sequences; less than 20% were seen once. These data originate in a study of T cells in Graves' hyperthyroidism and ophthalmopathy. Findings and caveats of the study: Ophthalmopathy and stable hyperthyroidism were told apart by a 13 V-J model.

The receptor comes from a woman aged 25-40 years with Graves' hyperthyroidism. The sequencing input was blood. The rearrangement uses TRBV20-1 and TRBJ2-3; tentatively, D is TRBD2 (6 bases). The DNA of the CDR3 is TGCAGTGCTCAGGGACTCAATACGCAGTATTTT. It translates to CSAQGLNTQYF.